The 3 T cell receptor beta chains reported below all come from one sample, sequenced in a study of regulatory T cells in long-lasting Graves disease. Both iRepertoire HTBI primers and Arm-PCR of CDR3 regions were used to build the TCR beta libraries. TCRdb itself ran the multiplex PCR reads through MiXCR, one entry per CDR3 protein. The table records 350,000 to 500,000 distinct CDR3 sequences, around 13% of them present only once. Time point denoted: newly diagnosed GD, antithyroid drugs for less than 3 months. After RNA was extracted from PBMCs, the TCR library was made from it. The sample was also reused in another study, on T cells in Graves' hyperthyroidism and ophthalmopathy.

Here the sequenced sample was peripheral blood mononuclear cells (PBMCs), taken at new diagnosis, from a patient treated with antithyroid drugs. These receptors originate from a woman aged 45-60 years with Graves disease.

The chain couples TRBV6-1 to TRBJ1-6; D unclear. Trimming pared 5 bases from V and 3 bases from J, leaving 8 bases between. The CDR3 sequence is 14 residues long. Germline V lookup: CDR1 MNHNS, CDR2 SASEGT. CDR3 in amino acids: CASSPLGYNSPLHF. CDR3 DNA: TGTGCCAGCAGTCCCCTAGGCTATAATTCACCCCTCCACTTT.

This clonotype was observed a few times. The conserved phenylalanine or tryptophan normally closing the CDR3 is absent here, so this likely arose from a read error. The chain combines TRBV30 with TRBJ2-7; possible D gene TRBD1, 5 bases. V lost 0 bases to trimming and J lost 3 bases, with 6 bases between them. The germline V gene has CDR1 GTSNPN and CDR2 SVGIG (reference sequence). The length of the CDR3 is 12 residues. CDR3 sequence (DNA): TGTGCCTGGAGTGTCGACAGCTACGAGCAGTACCTC. This sequence encodes CAWSVDSYEQYL.

The rearrangement joins TRBV28 to TRBJ2-7; 9 nucleotides agree with TRBD2. The germline V gene encodes CDR1 MDHEN and CDR2 SYDVKM. The CDR3 contains 13 residues. Trimming at V came to 5 bases and at J to 5 bases, leaving 4 bases not matched to a gene. CDR3 sequence: CASSTGTSHEQYF. The CDR3 DNA follows: TGTGCCAGCAGTACCGGGACTAGCCACGAGCAGTACTTC.